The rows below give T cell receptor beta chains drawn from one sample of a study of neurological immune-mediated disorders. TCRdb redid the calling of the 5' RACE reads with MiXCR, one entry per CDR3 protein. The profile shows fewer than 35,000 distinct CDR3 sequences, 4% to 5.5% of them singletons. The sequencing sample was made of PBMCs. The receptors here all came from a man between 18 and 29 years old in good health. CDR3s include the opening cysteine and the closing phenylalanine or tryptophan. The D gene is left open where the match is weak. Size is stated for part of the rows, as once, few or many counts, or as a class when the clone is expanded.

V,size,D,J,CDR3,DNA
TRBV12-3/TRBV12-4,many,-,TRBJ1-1,CASSSFTQGEAFF,TGTGCCAGCAGTTCGTTCACTCAGGGGGAAGCTTTCTTT
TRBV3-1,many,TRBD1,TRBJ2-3,CASSQGDRADTQYF,TGTGCCAGCAGCCAAGGGGACAGGGCGGATACGCAGTATTTT
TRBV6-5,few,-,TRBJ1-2,CASSSILDSHYGYTF,TGTGCCAGCAGTAGCATTCTGGACAGCCACTATGGCTACACCTTC
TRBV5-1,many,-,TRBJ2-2,CASSLPTNTGELFF,TGCGCCAGCAGCTTGCCGACTAACACCGGGGAGCTGTTTTTT
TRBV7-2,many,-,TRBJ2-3,CASSYRVADTQYF,TGTGCCAGCAGTTACAGGGTCGCAGATACGCAGTATTTT
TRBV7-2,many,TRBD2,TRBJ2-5,CASSLGSGGVETQYF,TGTGCCAGCAGCTTAGGTAGCGGGGGGGTGGAGACCCAGTACTTC
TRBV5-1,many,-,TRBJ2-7,CASSYTGTNSYEQYF,TGCGCCAGCAGCTATACCGGGACGAATAGCTACGAGCAGTACTTC
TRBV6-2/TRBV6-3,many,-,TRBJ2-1,CASSYPPFREQFF,TGTGCCAGCAGTTATCCGCCCTTCAGAGAGCAGTTCTTC
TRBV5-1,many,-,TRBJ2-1,CASSTVTQSVRGHNEQFF,TGCGCCAGCAGCACTGTAACTCAGTCGGTTCGGGGGCACAATGAGCAGTTCTTC
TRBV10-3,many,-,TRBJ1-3,CAIATVSSGNTIYF,TGTGCCATAGCGACAGTCAGCTCTGGAAACACCATATATTTT
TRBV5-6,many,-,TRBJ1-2,CASSPGGYGYTF,TGTGCCAGCAGCCCAGGAGGTTACGGCTACACCTTC
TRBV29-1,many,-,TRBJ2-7,CSVEKGGAEQYF,TGCAGCGTTGAAAAAGGTGGTGCCGAGCAGTACTTC
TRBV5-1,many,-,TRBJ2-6,CASSQNTLSGANVLTF,TGCGCCAGCAGCCAGAATACCCTGTCTGGGGCCAACGTCCTGACTTTC
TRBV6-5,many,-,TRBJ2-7,CASSLDTYSNSYEQYF,TGTGCCAGCAGTTTAGACACATACTCTAACTCCTACGAGCAGTACTTC
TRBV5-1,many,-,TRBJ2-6,CASSLAPAGANVLTF,TGCGCCAGCAGCTTGGCCCCTGCTGGGGCCAACGTCCTGACTTTC
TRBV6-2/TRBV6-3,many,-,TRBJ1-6,CASSTDSTSYNSPLHF,TGTGCCAGCAGTACGGACAGCACCTCCTATAATTCACCCCTCCACTTT
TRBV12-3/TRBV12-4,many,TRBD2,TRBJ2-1,CASRGTSNNEQFF,TGTGCCAGCAGGGGGACTAGCAACAATGAGCAGTTCTTC
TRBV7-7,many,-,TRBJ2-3,CASSSTAFPTDTQYF,TGTGCTAGCAGCTCGACAGCATTTCCCACAGATACGCAGTATTTT
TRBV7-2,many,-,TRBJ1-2,CASSSDESFGYTF,TGTGCCAGCAGCTCGGATGAGTCCTTTGGCTACACCTTC
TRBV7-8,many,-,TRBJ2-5,CASSGRGWDETQYF,TGTGCCAGCAGCGGACGGGGGTGGGACGAGACCCAGTACTTC
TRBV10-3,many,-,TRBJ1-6,CAISSARGASSPLHF,TGTGCCATCAGTTCGGCGAGGGGGGCCAGTTCACCCCTCCACTTT
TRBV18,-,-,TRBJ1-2,CASSPGAGKYGYTF,TGTGCCAGCTCACCCGGCGCAGGGAAGTATGGCTACACCTTC
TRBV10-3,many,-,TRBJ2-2,CAIKGANTGELFF,TGTGCCATCAAGGGGGCGAACACCGGGGAGCTGTTTTTT
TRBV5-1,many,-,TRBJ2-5,CASSLPGVTETQYF,TGCGCCAGCAGCTTGCCAGGGGTCACGGAGACCCAGTACTTC
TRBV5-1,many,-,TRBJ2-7,CASSLDRPARYEQYF,TGCGCCAGCAGCTTGGACAGACCAGCGCGTTACGAGCAGTACTTC
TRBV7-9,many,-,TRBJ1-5,CASSLGSQPQHF,TGTGCCAGCAGCTTGGGGAGTCAGCCCCAGCATTTT
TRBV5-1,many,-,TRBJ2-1,CASLEQFF,TGCGCCAGCCTTGAGCAGTTCTTC
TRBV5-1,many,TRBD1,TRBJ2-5,CASSSLGTGVKETQYF,TGCGCCAGCAGCTCCCTGGGGACAGGGGTGAAGGAGACCCAGTACTTC
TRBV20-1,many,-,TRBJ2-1,CSAIPIGLLHNEQFF,TGCAGTGCCATCCCCATTGGGCTCCTTCACAATGAGCAGTTCTTC
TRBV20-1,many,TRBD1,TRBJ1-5,CSATGQGGTQPQHF,TGCAGTGCTACAGGACAGGGAGGGACTCAGCCCCAGCATTTT
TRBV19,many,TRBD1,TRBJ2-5,CASSTSGTAWETQYF,TGTGCCAGTAGTACCTCCGGGACAGCTTGGGAGACCCAGTACTTC
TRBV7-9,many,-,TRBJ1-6,CASSLGGTKDSPLHF,TGTGCCAGCAGCTTAGGAGGGACTAAAGATTCACCCCTCCACTTT
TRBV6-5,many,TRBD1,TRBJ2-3,CASSSTGDTQYF,TGTGCCAGCAGTTCGACAGGGGATACGCAGTATTTT
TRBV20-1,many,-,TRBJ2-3,CSARPKQGAQYF,TGCAGTGCTAGACCGAAACAGGGAGCGCAGTATTTT
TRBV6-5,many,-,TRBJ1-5,CASSPRSVKQPQHF,TGTGCCAGCAGTCCCCGGAGCGTCAAGCAGCCCCAGCATTTT
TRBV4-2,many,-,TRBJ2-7,CASSQVGGGYEQYF,TGTGCCAGCAGCCAAGTTGGGGGCGGCTACGAGCAGTACTTC
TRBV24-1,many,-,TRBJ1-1,CATTGGPDTEAFF,TGTGCCACCACCGGGGGGCCGGACACTGAAGCTTTCTTT
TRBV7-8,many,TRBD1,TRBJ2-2,CASSALDRTYNTGELFF,TGTGCCAGCAGCGCATTGGACAGGACCTATAACACCGGGGAGCTGTTTTTT
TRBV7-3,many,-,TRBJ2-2,CASSLISNTGELFF,TGTGCCAGCAGCTTAATCTCGAACACCGGGGAGCTGTTTTTT
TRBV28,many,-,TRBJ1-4,CASSLEVTVTTATNEKLFF,TGTGCCAGCAGTCTTGAAGTGACAGTGACAACTGCAACTAATGAAAAACTGTTTTTT
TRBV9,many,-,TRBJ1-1,CASSVFPGHPNTEAFF,TGTGCCAGCAGCGTTTTCCCGGGACACCCGAACACTGAAGCTTTCTTT
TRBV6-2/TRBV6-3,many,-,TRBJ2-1,CASSYRDNEQFF,TGTGCCAGCAGTTATAGGGACAATGAGCAGTTCTTC
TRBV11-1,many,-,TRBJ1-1,CASKGRRNTEAFF,TGTGCCAGCAAGGGACGAAGGAACACTGAAGCTTTCTTT
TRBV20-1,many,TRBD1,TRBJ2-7,CSAKDWRGQGAYEQYF,TGCAGTGCGAAGGATTGGCGGGGACAGGGGGCCTACGAGCAGTACTTC
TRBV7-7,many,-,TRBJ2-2,CASSFYGDSRTGELFF,TGTGCTAGCAGCTTCTATGGGGATTCCCGCACCGGGGAGCTGTTTTTT
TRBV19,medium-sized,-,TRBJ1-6,CASSIQGNSPLHF,TGTGCCAGTAGTATCCAGGGGAATTCACCCCTCCACTTT
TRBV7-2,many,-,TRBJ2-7,CASSLVSTYEQYF,TGTGCCAGCAGCTTAGTTTCAACTTACGAGCAGTACTTC